What follows is one T cell receptor (beta chain) and its context. This entry is derived from a study of blood T cell repertoires in COVID-19. Study information: Samples came from the United States, Italy and Spain, spanning acute and convalescent COVID-19. Sources were T cells, B-cell-depleted T cells, or PBMCs; the material itself was cDNA or gDNA.

CDR3 length: 14 residues. Germline V gives CDR1 SGHAT, CDR2 FQNNGV. V lost 2 bases and J 5 bases, leaving 12 bases between the germline ends. Clones were read by immunoSEQ multiplex PCR, and TCRdb kept only the in-frame ones, dropping some. The sample consists of about 240,000 clones, roughly nine tenths of them appearing once. The receptor was isolated from a man in his sixties who had recovered from COVID-19. Sequencing used peripheral blood. This rearrangement joins TRBV11-2 to TRBJ1-1; D perhaps matches TRBD1 (6 bases). In DNA form, the CDR3 reads TGTGCCAGCAGCTTAATTAGGGGGGGGACTGAAGCTTTCTTT. It is translated as CASSLIRGGTEAFF.